This T cell receptor (beta chain) originates from a study of blood T cells in healthy people across ages. The use of a sample-barcoded 5' primer and a J-beta primer mix characterized a second PCR of roughly 7 to 12 cycles. TCRdb recomputed calls from the 5' RACE reads with MiXCR, one row per CDR3 protein. The data show fewer than 750,000 distinct CDR3 sequences, approximately 52% seen once. The CDR3 is 16 amino acids. Germline CDR1 is SGDLS and CDR2 is YYNGEE. V was pared by 4 bases and J by 6 bases, with 19 bases between. General study results and limits: The diversity estimates, figures obtained from one million T cells, were considered underestimates.

This clonotype was observed a single time. The antigen is unknown. The chain is built from TRBV9 and TRBJ2-2; D perhaps matches TRBD1 (6 bases). Sequencing input: blood. The sequence derives from a woman of 80 years or more in good health. CDR3 nucleotides: TGTGCCAGCAGCTCCTTTTACAGGGTAGAGGCCGGGGAGCTGTTTTTT. Protein product: CASSSFYRVEAGELFF.